The 20 T cell receptor beta chains listed next were all sequenced from one sample in a study of T cell responses to AZD1222 COVID-19 vaccine. Data came from immunoSEQ multiplex PCR; TCRdb stores just in-frame clones and leaves some out. Of approximately 75,000 clones in the sample, roughly 84% were seen once. Source: peripheral blood, taken 28 days after the second AZD1222 dose. The receptor source for this set is an adult who received the AZD1222 COVID-19 vaccine.

The count of this clone is one. This rearrangement joins TRBV10-3 to TRBJ2-2; TRBD1 might be the D (6 bases). Germline V CDR1 and CDR2: ENHRY, SYGVKD. Trimming took 4 bases from V and 5 from J, leaving 14 bases between them. The CDR3 runs to 15 residues. CDR3: CAISGGQGYTGELFF. For the CDR3, the DNA is TGTGCCATCAGTGGGGGGCAGGGGTATACCGGGGAGCTGTTTTTT.

This clone was seen just once. This chain uses TRBV6-5 with TRBJ2-7; the match to TRBD1 covers 10 bases. Germline assignment: CDR1 MNHEY and CDR2 SVGAGI. The junction had 12 bases not matched to a gene; V was cut back by 7 bases and J by 9 bases. The CDR3 loop spans 14 amino acids. The CDR3 coding sequence is TGTGCCAGCAATAAACCGGGACAGGGGTTAGTGCAGTACTTC. Translating gives CASNKPGQGLVQYF.

This sequence joins TRBV9 and TRBJ2-7; 9 bases match TRBD1. Germline V CDR1 and CDR2: SGDLS, YYNGEE. Losses at the gene ends were 4 bases for V and 2 bases for J; bases not matched to a gene: 7. This CDR3 is built from 15 residues. CDR3 coding DNA: TGTGCCAGCAGCCGCAGACAGGGGGTAACCTACGAGCAGTACTTC. This gives the protein CASSRRQGVTYEQYF.

This chain links TRBV24-1 with TRBJ2-1; weak D call: TRBD2 (6 bases). CDR1 KGHDR and CDR2 SFDVKD come from the germline V gene. CDR3 length: 16 amino acids. The V end was cut by 0 bases, the J end by 3 bases, with 11 bases between. The CDR3 loop is CATSDLRAGSYNEQFF. The CDR3, as DNA: TGTGCCACCAGTGATTTGAGGGCGGGGAGCTACAATGAGCAGTTCTTC.

The genes are TRBV4-1 and TRBJ1-1; TRBD1 matches at 7 bases. The CDR3 sequence is 15 residues long. V shed 4 bases, J shed 1 base, and the junction held 6 bases outside the gene matches. CDR1 and CDR2 (germline): MGHRA, YSYEKL. CDR3 protein: CASSPGQSKNTEAFF. The CDR3 region has the DNA TGCGCCAGCAGCCCGGGACAGAGTAAGAACACTGAAGCTTTCTTT.

This chain uses TRBV30 with TRBJ2-2; D gene uncertain. The V end lost 1 base, the J end lost 1 base, and 13 bases lay between the germline ends. CDR1 GTSNPN and CDR2 SVGIG come from the germline V gene (reference sequence). The CDR3 is 16 residues long. The CDR3 loop reads CAWSGPDLGNTGELFF. The CDR3 coding sequence is TGTGCCTGGAGTGGGCCAGATTTGGGGAACACCGGGGAGCTGTTTTTT. The whole variable domain, remainder taken from reference TRBV30 and TRBJ2-2, is SQTIHQWPATLVQPVGSPLSLECTVEGTSNPNLYWYRQAAGRGLQLLFYSVGIGQISSEVPQNLSASRPQDRQFILSSKKLLLSDSGFYLCAWSGPDLGNTGELFFGEGSRLTVL.

The chain carries TRBV5-6 and TRBJ2-5, with D possibly being TRBD1 or TRBD2 (6 bases each). This CDR3 has 13 residues. The germline V gene encodes CDR1 SGHDT and CDR2 YYEEEE. V lost 7 bases and J 9 bases, leaving 19 bases between the germline ends. CDR3 protein: CASLMGLEGAQYF. The CDR3 DNA follows: TGTGCCAGCCTGATGGGACTTGAGGGGGCCCAGTACTTC.

This chain links TRBV7-6 with TRBJ1-1; D gene uncertain. V was trimmed by 4 bases and J by 5 bases, leaving 20 bases between them. Germline lookup yields CDR1 SGHVS and CDR2 FNYEAQ. The CDR3 extends over 16 amino acids. CDR3 sequence: CASSSMTGRGTTEAFF. CDR3 in DNA: TGTGCCAGCAGCTCCATGACCGGACGGGGAACAACTGAAGCTTTCTTT. The full variable domain, its missing parts supplied by reference TRBV7-6 and TRBJ1-1, is GAGVSQSPRYKVTKRGQDVALRCDPISGHVSLYWYRQALGQGPEFLTYFNYEAQQDKSGLPNDRFSAERPEGSISTLTIQRTEQRDSAMYRCASSSMTGRGTTEAFFGQGTRLTVV.

The chain links TRBV5-1 to TRBJ2-2; TRBD1 is a possible D gene (5 bases). This CDR3 contains 14 residues. In germline, CDR1 is SGHRS, CDR2 YFSETQ. Trimming removed 4 bases from V and 5 bases from J, with 12 bases in between. In DNA, the CDR3 is TGCGCCAGCAGCGCGAGACAGACTACCGGGGAGCTGTTTTTT. Translated, it gives CASSARQTTGELFF.

The chain combines TRBV2 with TRBJ2-1, with TRBD2 identical over 11 bases. The V gene's germline CDR1 is SNHLY and CDR2 FYNNEI. This CDR3 spans 16 amino acids. J gave up 4 bases and V 6 bases, and 8 bases lay outside the gene matches. The CDR3 sequence: CASRVRLAGRYNEQFF. CDR3 coding DNA: TGTGCCAGCAGGGTGAGACTAGCGGGGCGATACAATGAGCAGTTCTTC.

This clone was observed a single time. The V gene is TRBV27, the J gene TRBJ1-1; TRBD1 is a possible D gene (6 bases). Trimming left V 3 bases short and J 6 bases short, with 11 bases between. There are 13 residues in the CDR3. CDR1 and CDR2 (germline): MNHEY, SMNVEV (reference sequence). CDR3 loop: CASSFDRTAEAFF. The DNA of the CDR3 is TGTGCCAGCAGTTTCGACAGGACTGCTGAAGCTTTCTTT.

This chain uses TRBV7-3 with TRBJ2-7, with D possibly called TRBD1 or TRBD2 (6 bases each). The CDR3 is 15 residues long. Germline CDR1 SGHTA, CDR2 FQGTGA. The ends were cut back, 5 bases at V and 0 bases at J, with 14 bases in the middle. This CDR3 reads CASSQSPGASYEQYF. The CDR3 nucleotides read TGTGCCAGCAGCCAGTCCCCGGGGGCCTCCTACGAGCAGTACTTC.

The chain couples TRBV28 to TRBJ1-5; no clear D. From germline, CDR1 is MDHEN and CDR2 SYDVKM. V was clipped by 7 bases and J by 0 bases, with 4 bases between them. CDR3 size: 12 residues. In DNA form, the CDR3 reads TGTGCCAGCATCTCTAGCAATCAGCCCCAGCATTTT. Translation: CASISSNQPQHF.

The genes are TRBV5-8 and TRBJ1-2; D is ambiguous. V was cut by 5 bases and J by 2 bases, with 4 bases left in between. Germline CDR1 is SGHTS and CDR2 is YDEGEE. This CDR3 spans 11 amino acids. Here the CDR3 DNA reads TGTGCCAGCAGACAAAACTATGGCTACACCTTC. Residues: CASRQNYGYTF.

The chain joins TRBV10-2 to TRBJ2-2; 7 nucleotides line up with TRBD2. Germline V lookup: CDR1 WSHSY, CDR2 SAAADI. V shed 2 bases and J 3 bases; nucleotides not matched to a gene: 6. The CDR3 length is 16 residues. This chain's CDR3 is CASSERAGSDTGELFF. Written as DNA, the CDR3 is TGCGCCAGCAGTGAGCGAGCGGGGTCGGACACCGGGGAGCTGTTTTTT.

The chain is built from TRBV20-1 and TRBJ2-1; TRBD2 aligns across 9 bases. The CDR3 contains 13 residues. Germline CDR1 is DFQATT and CDR2 is SNEGSKA (reference sequence). Losses at the gene ends were 3 bases for V and 7 bases for J; bases not matched to a gene: 4. The CDR3 nucleotides read TGCAGTGCTAGTGCGGGGGGGCTTAATGAGCAGTTCTTC. Protein: CSASAGGLNEQFF.

The rearrangement links TRBV6-2 or TRBV6-3 to TRBJ1-2; D unresolved. The CDR3 is 17 residues long. With 6 bases removed from V and 8 bases from J, the gap between germline ends came to 28 bases. CDR1 is MNHEY, CDR2 SVGEGT, per germline. This CDR3 is CASSAGARTGYLLGYTF. In DNA, the CDR3 is TGTGCCAGCAGCGCCGGAGCCCGGACGGGATATCTACTAGGCTACACCTTC.

The genes are TRBV7-2 and TRBJ1-3, with TRBD1 as a possible D gene (6 bases). This CDR3 is 16 amino acids long. V was clipped by 1 base and J by 4 bases, with 14 bases between them. Germline lookup yields CDR1 SGHTA and CDR2 FQGNSA. CDR3 DNA sequence: TGTGCCAGCAGCTTAGGCCCGACGGGGGCAGGAAACACCATATATTTT. This gives the protein CASSLGPTGAGNTIYF.

The J gene is TRBJ1-2, the V gene TRBV2, with a tentative D call TRBD1 (5 bases). The CDR3 has 15 residues. Trimming shortened V by 6 bases and J by 4 bases, and 18 bases separated the two germline ends. Germline assignment: CDR1 SNHLY and CDR2 FYNNEI. CDR3 sequence reads: CASSLGKPQGYGYTF. For the CDR3, the DNA is TGTGCCAGCAGCCTGGGGAAGCCTCAGGGCTATGGCTACACCTTC.

The J gene is TRBJ1-4, the V gene TRBV7-2; TRBD1 aligns across 8 bases. The CDR3 totals 13 residues. Germline V gene data show CDR1 as SGHTA and CDR2 as FQGNSA. J lost 5 bases, V lost 5 bases, and 1 base had no gene match. The CDR3 DNA sequence: TGTGCCAGCAGCAGGACAGGGAATGAAAAACTGTTTTTT. It encodes CASSRTGNEKLFF.